These 21 T cell receptor beta chains were sequenced from one sample in a study of OX40 agonist ivuxolimab in advanced cancers. Clones were sequenced by immunoSEQ multiplex PCR, and TCRdb holds only the in-frame ones, with some missing. The sample comprises around 93,000 clones, around nine tenths of which are singletons, and about 1.6% rests with the top ten. This sample comprised CD4+ or CD8+ T cells sorted from blood, obtained in a trial of the OX40 agonist ivuxolimab. All receptors derive from an adult with an advanced solid tumor such as melanoma, head and neck, liver or kidney cancer.

This chain links TRBV29-1 with TRBJ2-7; 9 nucleotides match TRBD2. The junction had 9 bases not matched to a gene; V was cut back by 6 bases and J by 6 bases. Germline values: CDR1 SQVTM, CDR2 ANQGSEA. There are 13 residues in the CDR3. DNA for the CDR3: TGCAGCGTCGCACCCGCGGGGGGGATCGAGCAGTACTTC. Its protein product is CSVAPAGGIEQYF.

This clone is medium-sized. The sample holds other DNA sequences that translate to the same CDR3. The gene calls are TRBV29-1 and TRBJ1-2, with D perhaps TRBD1 (5 bases). CDR1 SQVTM and CDR2 ANQGSEA come from the germline V gene. CDR3 length: 12 amino acids. V was shortened by 3 bases and J by 0 bases, with 5 bases between the two germline ends. The CDR3 DNA reads TGCAGCGTTGACAGGGCTAACTATGGCTACACCTTC. Translating it yields CSVDRANYGYTF.

Regarding this clone: The same CDR3 is also encoded by other DNA sequences in this sample. The V and J genes are TRBV5-1 and TRBJ2-5; 7 bases agree with TRBD1. The CDR3 extends over 14 amino acids. Germline V gene lookup returns CDR1 SGHRS and CDR2 YFSETQ. V shed 4 bases and J 2 bases; nucleotides not matched to a gene: 5. In nucleotides, the CDR3 is TGCGCCAGCAGCCCGGGGACAGCTCAAGAGACCCAGTACTTC. Its protein is CASSPGTAQETQYF.

The chain has TRBV12-1 and TRBJ2-2; TRBD1, as called in the table, went unchecked against the DNA. TRBV12-1 constitutes a pseudogene. The CDR3 covers 14 residues. CDR3 residues: CASSAQGDTGELFF. DNA for the CDR3: TGTGCCAGCAGCGCACAGGGAGACACCGGGGAGCTGTTTTTT.

The V gene is TRBV27, the J gene TRBJ1-5; 10 bases map to TRBD1. This CDR3 spans 16 amino acids. V lost 9 bases to trimming and J lost 3 bases; unmatched junction nucleotides: 11. Germline CDR1 is MNHEY and CDR2 is SMNVEV (reference sequence). CDR3 bases: TGTGCCAGTCAAAGGACAGGGGGAGGGAACAATCAGCCCCAGCATTTT. This encodes CASQRTGGGNNQPQHF.

CDR3 nucleotide sequence: TGTGCCAGCAGCTTAGCCGGGACAGGAAGTGGGGCCAACGTCCTGACTTTC. Encoded protein: CASSLAGTGSGANVLTF. The J gene is TRBJ2-6, the V gene TRBV7-2; 8 positions agree with TRBD1. This CDR3 contains 17 residues. Trimming removed 0 bases from V and 3 bases from J; junction bases left unmatched: 4. Germline CDR1 and CDR2: SGHTA and FQGNSA.

The genes are TRBV6-6 and TRBJ2-7; 8 bases are shared with TRBD2. Germline-derived CDR1 and CDR2 are MNHNY and SVGAGI (reference sequence). The J segment lost 3 bases and the V segment lost 6 bases, leaving 7 bases of the junction unmatched. This CDR3 contains 14 residues. The CDR3 DNA is TGTGCCAGCAGGCAGACTAGCGAGTACTACGAGCAGTACTTC. It is translated as CASRQTSEYYEQYF.

The gene calls are TRBV11-2 and TRBJ2-7; 9 bases fit TRBD2. Germline V lookup: CDR1 SGHAT, CDR2 FQNNGV. The CDR3 runs 16 residues. V trimming: 5 bases; J trimming: 1 base; junction bases outside the gene matches: 9. This CDR3 is CASSPTPSGRSYEQYF. CDR3 DNA sequence: TGTGCCAGCAGCCCCACCCCAAGCGGGAGGTCCTACGAGCAGTACTTC.

The chain is built from TRBV5-8 and TRBJ2-7; no reliable D call. Germline loops: CDR1 SGHTS, CDR2 YDEGEE. V gave up 7 bases and J gave up 3 bases, with 20 bases separating them. The CDR3 spans 15 residues. CDR3 DNA: TGTGCCAGCCCTCACCTTCCCCGGACCTACTACGAGCAGTACTTC. This translates into CASPHLPRTYYEQYF. The full variable domain, with the rest looked up from reference TRBV5-8 and TRBJ2-7, is EAGVTQSPTHLIKTRGQQATLRCSPISGHTSVYWYQQALGLGLQFLLWYDEGEERNRGNFPPRFSGRQFPNYSSELNVNALELEDSALYLCASPHLPRTYYEQYFGPGTRLTVT.

This rearrangement joins TRBV5-6 to TRBJ2-5, with 7 bases that match TRBD1. V lost 2 bases, J lost 5 bases, and 6 bases stayed unmatched. CDR3 size: 14 residues. Germline V gene lookup returns CDR1 SGHDT and CDR2 YYEEEE. CDR3 DNA: TGTGCCAGCAGCTTCCGGACAGGTCGGGAGACCCAGTACTTC. Translation: CASSFRTGRETQYF.

The chain uses TRBV11-2 and TRBJ1-3; D unclear. Germline loops: CDR1 SGHAT, CDR2 FQNNGV. The length of the CDR3 is 14 residues. The ends were cut back, 5 bases at V and 3 bases at J, with 11 bases in the middle. CDR3 DNA sequence: TGTGCCAGCAGCCCCCCGAGATTTGGAAACACCATATATTTT. Its translation is CASSPPRFGNTIYF.

This clone was observed a single time. The chain combines TRBV25-1 with TRBJ2-7; TRBD1 matches 10 bases. The CDR3 is 13 residues long. V dropped 5 bases and J dropped 7; count of bases not matched to a gene: 5. Germline V gene data show CDR1 as MGHDK and CDR2 as SYGVNS. The CDR3 is CASSRQGAGEQYF. DNA of the CDR3: TGTGCCAGCAGTAGACAGGGGGCAGGGGAGCAGTACTTC.

This clone has just a few counts. At the DNA level, this CDR3 is encoded by other sequences in the same sample as well. The genes are TRBV19 and TRBJ1-2, with D possibly matching TRBD1 (5 bases). Germline values: CDR1 LNHDA, CDR2 SQIVND (reference sequence). The germline V and J ends were trimmed by 6 bases and 4 bases, with 18 bases remaining between them. CDR3 size: 15 residues. The CDR3 DNA reads TGTGCCAGTAGAGAGGTTGGGGGTAAGGGCTATGGCTACACCTTC. This gives the protein CASREVGGKGYGYTF.

This clone has only one observation. DNA for the CDR3: TGCGCCAGCAGCCCGGGAGGGCGTATCACTGAAGCTTTCTTT. Amino acid sequence: CASSPGGRITEAFF. The chain links TRBV5-1 to TRBJ1-1; D gene uncertain. Trimming removed 4 bases from V and 4 bases from J, with 14 bases in between. CDR1 is SGHRS, CDR2 YFSETQ, per germline. The CDR3 spans 14 residues.

V gene TRBV11-2 combines with J gene TRBJ2-7; weak D call: TRBD1 (6 bases). Germline V gene lookup returns CDR1 SGHAT and CDR2 FQNNGV. V was trimmed by 0 bases and J by 6 bases, leaving 6 bases between them. The CDR3 is 12 amino acids. CDR3 sequence reads: CASSLDRGEQYF. CDR3 coding DNA: TGTGCCAGCAGCTTAGACAGGGGCGAGCAGTACTTC. Using reference TRBV11-2 and TRBJ2-7 for the parts outside the CDR3, the full variable domain is EAGVAQSPRYKIIEKRQSVAFWCNPISGHATLYWYQQILGQGPKLLIQFQNNGVVDDSQLPKDRFSAERLKGVDSTLKIQPAKLEDSAVYLCASSLDRGEQYFGPGTRLTVT.

This clone has only a few counts. The chain carries TRBV5-4 and TRBJ2-2; D is perhaps TRBD2 (6 bases). Germline V gene lookup returns CDR1 SGHNT and CDR2 YYREEE (reference sequence). The CDR3 runs to 17 residues. Trimming left V 2 bases short and J 1 base short, with 15 bases between. The CDR3 reads CASSLGSKTRNTGELFF. The CDR3 nucleotides are TGTGCCAGCAGCTTAGGATCTAAGACTAGGAACACCGGGGAGCTGTTTTTT. Looking up the rest from reference TRBV5-4 and TRBJ2-2 gives the full variable domain: ETGVTQSPTHLIKTRGQQVTLRCSSQSGHNTVSWYQQALGQGPQFIFQYYREEENGRGNFPPRFSGLQFPNYSSELNVNALELDDSALYLCASSLGSKTRNTGELFFGEGSRLTVL.

The V gene is TRBV27, the J gene TRBJ1-5, with D unclear. V dropped 1 base and J dropped 5 bases, with 6 bases sitting between them. From germline, CDR1 is MNHEY and CDR2 SMNVEV (reference sequence). The CDR3 loop spans 13 amino acids. The CDR3 nucleotides are TGTGCCAGCAGTTTATACCCAGATCAGCCCCAGCATTTT. As protein: CASSLYPDQPQHF.

The chain is built from TRBV29-1 and TRBJ2-5, with 7 bases that match TRBD1. J lost 2 bases, V lost 0 bases, and 3 bases had no gene match. This CDR3 has 14 amino acids. Per the germline V gene, CDR1 is SQVTM and CDR2 is ANQGSEA. The CDR3 bases are TGCAGCGTTGAAGATTGGGACAGACAAGAGACCCAGTACTTC. Translating it yields CSVEDWDRQETQYF.

The chain employs TRBV10-3 and TRBJ1-1; no reliable D call. The CDR3 contains 14 residues. CDR1 ENHRY and CDR2 SYGVKD come from the germline V gene. The V and J ends lost 2 bases and 8 bases respectively, with 15 bases between them. CDR3 residues: CAISEGVVGSEAFF. CDR3 nucleotides: TGTGCCATCAGTGAGGGGGTAGTAGGGTCCGAAGCTTTCTTT.

The gene calls are TRBV4-1 and TRBJ1-1, with D maybe TRBD1 (6 bases). Germline-derived CDR1 and CDR2 are MGHRA and YSYEKL. The CDR3 runs 17 residues. V was cut by 2 bases and J by 4 bases, with 20 bases left in between. The CDR3 spells CASSQKHQGYKGTEAFF. CDR3 DNA: TGCGCCAGCAGCCAAAAACATCAGGGGTACAAAGGCACTGAAGCTTTCTTT.

V gene TRBV29-1 combines with J gene TRBJ2-2, with 8 bases lining up with TRBD1. CDR1 and CDR2 (germline): SQVTM, ANQGSEA. The CDR3 sequence is 15 residues long. With V trimmed by 4 bases and J by 6 bases, 10 bases remained unmatched. CDR3 amino acids: CSVGPGQGAAGELFF. CDR3 DNA: TGCAGCGTTGGTCCGGGTCAGGGGGCCGCCGGGGAGCTGTTTTTT.